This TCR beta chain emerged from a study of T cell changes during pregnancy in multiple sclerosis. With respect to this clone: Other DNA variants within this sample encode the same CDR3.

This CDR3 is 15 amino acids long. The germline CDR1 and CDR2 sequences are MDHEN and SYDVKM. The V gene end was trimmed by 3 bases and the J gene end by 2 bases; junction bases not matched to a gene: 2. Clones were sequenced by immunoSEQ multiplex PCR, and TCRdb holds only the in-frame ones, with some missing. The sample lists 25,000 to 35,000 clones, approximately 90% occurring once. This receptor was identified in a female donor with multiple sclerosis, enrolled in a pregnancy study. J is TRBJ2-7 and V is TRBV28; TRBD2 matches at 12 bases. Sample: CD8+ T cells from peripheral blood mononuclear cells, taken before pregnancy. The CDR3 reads CASSLGLAGTYEQYF. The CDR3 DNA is TGTGCCAGCAGTTTGGGACTAGCGGGTACCTACGAGCAGTACTTC.